This TCR beta chain emerged from a study of OX40 agonist ivuxolimab in advanced cancers. Study overall: Three patients had partial responses: one hepatocellular carcinoma, two cutaneous melanoma.

Some clones are missing from TCRdb's copy, which holds only in-frame ones; the method was immunoSEQ multiplex PCR. This table has 19,000 or so clones, over 65% appearing once. Points from the study as a whole: At 0.1 to 3.0 mg/kg, clonal expansion of CD4+ and CD8+ blood T cells had occurred by week 6. Partly responding patients at 0.1-3.0 mg/kg showed some of the smallest clonal expansion. In the expanded peripheral T cells, antigen specificity was never determined.

As for this clone: Its cognate antigen is unknown.

This specimen consisted of CD4+ or CD8+ T cells sorted from blood, obtained in a trial of the OX40 agonist ivuxolimab. The clonotype was recovered from an adult with an advanced solid tumor such as melanoma, head and neck, liver or kidney cancer.

DNA of the CDR3: TGCGCCAGCAGCCAAGATTACCGGGCCGGGGGTAGCACAGATACGCAGTATTTT. It encodes CASSQDYRAGGSTDTQYF. The chain carries TRBV4-3 and TRBJ2-3; D is possibly TRBD2 (6 bases). V was pared by 0 bases and J by 0 bases, with 16 bases between. Germline-derived CDR1 and CDR2 are LGHNA and YSLEER. This CDR3 has 18 amino acids.